These T cell receptor beta chains were read from a single sample in a study of blood T cell repertoires in COVID-19. The data were produced by immunoSEQ multiplex PCR, yet TCRdb's version contains in-frame clones alone and is incomplete. Of roughly 150,000 clones detected, 85% to 90% appear once; the ten largest clones hold 2% to 2.5%. The sequencing sample was made of peripheral blood. The receptor source for this set is a man aged 50 or older who had recovered from COVID-19. The CDR3 runs from the conserved cysteine through the conserved F or W. A D gene is named only where the DNA matches it firmly. The size field is filled for only some rows; it gives once, few, many or a size class.

>NA|NA|TRBJ1-6|TRBV6-5
TGTGCCAGCAGTTACTCGTCCACAGGGTCTCCACCCCTCCACTTT
CASSYSSTGSPPLHF
>NA|TRBD1|TRBJ1-1|TRBV28
TGTGCCAGCAGTTTAGGGACAGGAGAAGCTTTCTTT
CASSLGTGEAFF
>NA|NA|TRBJ1-1|TRBV28
TGTGCCAGCAGTTTAAGTCTGGCGAACACTGAAGCTTTCTTT
CASSLSLANTEAFF
>NA|TRBD1|TRBJ2-7|TRBV23-1
TGCGCCAGCAGTCATTACGCCGGGACAGGGGTATGGTACGAGCAGTACTTC
CASSHYAGTGVWYEQYF
>once|NA|TRBJ1-4|TRBV28
TGTGCCAGCAGGGGATCTCCTGGGACGGGGGGGGAAAAACTGTTTTTT
CASRGSPGTGGEKLFF
>once|TRBD1|TRBJ1-2|TRBV27
TGTGCCAGCAGCCCCCCGGGACAGGGTCGTGATGGCTACACCTTC
CASSPPGQGRDGYTF
>once|NA|TRBJ2-2|TRBV5-6
TGTGCCAGCAGCTTAGACAGATCCGGGGAGCTGTTTTTT
CASSLDRSGELFF
>NA|TRBD1|TRBJ2-7|TRBV4-1
TGCGCCAGCAGCCAACGGACAGGGGGCGAGCAGTACTTC
CASSQRTGGEQYF
>NA|TRBD1|TRBJ2-5|TRBV10-3
TGTGCCATCAGTATTACCGGGACAGCTCAAGAGACCCAGTACTTC
CAISITGTAQETQYF
>NA|TRBD1|TRBJ1-5|TRBV6-5
TGTGCCAGCAGGGGACAGGGAGACAATCAGCCCCAGCATTTT
CASRGQGDNQPQHF
>NA|TRBD2|TRBJ2-5|TRBV7-3
TGTGCCAGCAGCTCGGGGGGGCCCGGGGAGACCCAGTACTTC
CASSSGGPGETQYF
>NA|NA|TRBJ1-1|TRBV5-4
TGTGCCAGCAGCTTGCCAGGGAGGGGCTTAGACACTGAAGCTTTCTTT
CASSLPGRGLDTEAFF
>NA|NA|TRBJ2-1|TRBV11-2
TGTGCCAGCAGTGGACTCTATCAGTTCTTC
CASSGLYQFF
>NA|TRBD2|TRBJ2-1|TRBV6-2/TRBV6-3
TGTGCCAGCAGTTACGAGCTAGCGGGGGTCTACAATGAGCAGTTCTTC
CASSYELAGVYNEQFF
>NA|NA|TRBJ2-3|TRBV29-1
TGCAGCGTGCCTGGATCGGCGGGGCTCACAGATACGCAGTATTTT
CSVPGSAGLTDTQYF
>NA|NA|TRBJ2-2|TRBV27
TGTGCCAGCAGATCTCGGACAGAAAACACCGGGGAGCTGTTTTTT
CASRSRTENTGELFF
>NA|NA|TRBJ2-5|TRBV18
TGTGCCAGCGCAAGGGATCGGGACTTTGGAGAGACCCAGTACTTC
CASARDRDFGETQYF
>NA|NA|TRBJ1-5|TRBV4-1
TGCGCCAGCAGCCAAGATGGCGGTTCTTTAGGTCAGCCCCAGCATTTT
CASSQDGGSLGQPQHF
>once|NA|TRBJ2-7|TRBV14
TGTGCCAGCAGCCAAGTCCCGACGGGCGAGCAGTACTTC
CASSQVPTGEQYF
>NA|NA|TRBJ2-2|TRBV3-1/TRBV3-2
TGTGCCAGCAGCCAAGGCCCCTGGACAAGCGGGGAGCTGTTTTTT
CASSQGPWTSGELFF
>NA|NA|TRBJ1-4|TRBV3-1/TRBV3-2
TGTGCCAGCAGCCAGTATCAGGGCCGTGAAAAACTGTTTTTT
CASSQYQGREKLFF
>once|TRBD2|TRBJ2-5|TRBV19
TGTGCCAGTAGTAGAGGTAGCGGGGGGCGAGAGACCCAGTACTTC
CASSRGSGGRETQYF
>few|TRBD2|TRBJ2-1|TRBV11-2
TGTGCCAGCAGCTTAGGTGTCGGGACTACAACCTACAATGAGCAGTTCTTC
CASSLGVGTTTYNEQFF
>NA|NA|TRBJ1-5|TRBV6-2/TRBV6-3
TGTGCCAGCAGTTCCCAGACAGCTGGGCGGCGGCAGCCCCAGCATTTT
CASSSQTAGRRQPQHF
>NA|NA|TRBJ1-1|TRBV7-2
TGTGCCAGCAGCTTAGTTTCCCATTTGAACACTGAAGCTTTCTTT
CASSLVSHLNTEAFF